This T cell receptor beta chain emerged from a study of cytomegalovirus exposure and HLA in healthy donors. Points from the study as a whole: In a later analysis, a missense DCLRE1C variant was linked to TCR beta V- and J-gene trimming.

Germline V gene lookup returns CDR1 LNHNV and CDR2 YYDKDF (reference sequence). CDR3 size: 16 residues. Trimming shortened V by 1 base and J by 0 bases, and 13 bases separated the two germline ends. This clone came up a few times. Antigen unknown. Primers included in the PCR were 60 Vbeta and 13 Jbeta primers. In the authors' workflow: Later analysis identified around 85 million unique TCR beta chains, about 11 million shared. Sequenced by immunoSEQ multiplex PCR; TCRdb stores in-frame clones only, minus some. That table gives V, J and clone size, and the DNA gave D and trimming. This repertoire shows about 95,000 clones, approximately 80% found once; its top ten account for around 5%.

The chain links TRBV15 to TRBJ2-7; tentative D call: TRBD1 (7 bases). The receptor was derived from a man aged 30 to 45 in good health and CMV-seropositive. Specimen: PBMCs. This CDR3 is CATSRGAGGHSYEQYF. The CDR3 bases are TGTGCCACCAGCAGAGGGGCAGGGGGGCACTCCTACGAGCAGTACTTC.